The entry below describes one T cell receptor (beta chain). Its target is not known. This specimen belongs to a study of T cell responses to AZD1222 COVID-19 vaccine. Findings of the study overall: Nearly half of unique spike-specific TCRs reportedly avoided B.1.351 and B.1.1.7 mutated regions.

Method: immunoSEQ multiplex PCR; TCRdb's copy keeps in-frame clones and lacks some. The sample has 96,000 or so clones; roughly 90% are singletons. The CDR3 is 14 amino acids. Germline CDR1 and CDR2: SGHTA and FQGNSA. Trimming took off 2 bases at V and 3 bases at J, with 11 bases between the two ends. The receptor was derived from an adult in good health. The chain uses TRBV7-2 and TRBJ2-7, with D maybe TRBD2 (5 bases). The sample in question was peripheral blood, obtained on day 0 of AZD1222 vaccination. The CDR3 region is CASSLTEGDYEQYF. The CDR3 DNA is TGTGCCAGCAGCTTAACAGAGGGAGACTACGAGCAGTACTTC.